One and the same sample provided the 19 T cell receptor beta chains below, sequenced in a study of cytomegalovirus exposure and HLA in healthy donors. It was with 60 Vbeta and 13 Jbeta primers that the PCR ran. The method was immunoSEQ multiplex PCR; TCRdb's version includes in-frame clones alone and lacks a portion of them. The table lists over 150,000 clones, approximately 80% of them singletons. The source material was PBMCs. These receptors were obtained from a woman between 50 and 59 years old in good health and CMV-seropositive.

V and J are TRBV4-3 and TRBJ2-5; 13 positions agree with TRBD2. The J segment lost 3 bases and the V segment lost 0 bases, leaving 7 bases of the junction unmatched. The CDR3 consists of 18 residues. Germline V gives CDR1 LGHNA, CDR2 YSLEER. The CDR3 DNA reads TGCGCCAGCAGCCAAGATTCCGGGACTAGCGGGGAAAAAGAGACCCAGTACTTC. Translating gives CASSQDSGTSGEKETQYF.

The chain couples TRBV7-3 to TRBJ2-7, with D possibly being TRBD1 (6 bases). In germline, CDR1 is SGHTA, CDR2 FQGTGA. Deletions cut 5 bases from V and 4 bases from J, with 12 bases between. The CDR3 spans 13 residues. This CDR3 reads CASSLGRGYEQYF. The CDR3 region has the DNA TGTGCCAGCAGCCTGGGCAGGGGATACGAGCAGTACTTC.

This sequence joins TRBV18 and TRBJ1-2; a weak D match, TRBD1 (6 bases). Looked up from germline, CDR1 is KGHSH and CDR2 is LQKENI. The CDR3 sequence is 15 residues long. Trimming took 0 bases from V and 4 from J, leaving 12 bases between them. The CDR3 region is CASSPPERGSYGYTF. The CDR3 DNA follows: TGTGCCAGCTCACCACCGGAGAGGGGGAGCTATGGCTACACCTTC.

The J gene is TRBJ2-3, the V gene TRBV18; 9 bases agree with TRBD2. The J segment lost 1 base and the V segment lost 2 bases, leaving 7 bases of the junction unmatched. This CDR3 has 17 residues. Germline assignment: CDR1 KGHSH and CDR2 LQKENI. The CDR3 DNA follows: TGTGCCAGCTCACCAGGAGCTAGCGGGATAGGCACAGATACGCAGTATTTT. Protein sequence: CASSPGASGIGTDTQYF.

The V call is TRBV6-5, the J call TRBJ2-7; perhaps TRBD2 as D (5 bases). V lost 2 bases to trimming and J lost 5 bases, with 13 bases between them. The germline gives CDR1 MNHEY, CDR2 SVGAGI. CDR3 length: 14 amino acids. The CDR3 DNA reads TGTGCCAGCAGTTACCAGAGTGGGAGCCACGAGCAGTACTTC. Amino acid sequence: CASSYQSGSHEQYF.

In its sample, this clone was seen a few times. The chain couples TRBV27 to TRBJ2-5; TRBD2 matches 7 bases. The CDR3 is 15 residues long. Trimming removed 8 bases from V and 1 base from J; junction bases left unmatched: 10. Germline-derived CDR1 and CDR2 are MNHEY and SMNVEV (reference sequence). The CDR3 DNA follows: TGTGCCAGCTCCCCCCCGGGGACTACCCAAGAGACCCAGTACTTC. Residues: CASSPPGTTQETQYF.

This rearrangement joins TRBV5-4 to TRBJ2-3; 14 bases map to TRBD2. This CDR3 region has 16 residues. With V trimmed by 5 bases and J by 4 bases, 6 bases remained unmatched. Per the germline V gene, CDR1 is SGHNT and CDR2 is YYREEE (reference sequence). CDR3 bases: TGTGCCAGCAGTTACGGACTAGCGGGAGGCGCAGATACGCAGTATTTT. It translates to CASSYGLAGGADTQYF.

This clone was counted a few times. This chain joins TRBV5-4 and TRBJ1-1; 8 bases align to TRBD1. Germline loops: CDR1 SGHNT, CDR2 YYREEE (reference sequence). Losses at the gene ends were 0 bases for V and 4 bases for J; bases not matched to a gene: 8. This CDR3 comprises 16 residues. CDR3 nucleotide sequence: TGTGCCAGCAGCTTGGAGCGGACAGGGATCTCCACTGAAGCTTTCTTT. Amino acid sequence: CASSLERTGISTEAFF.

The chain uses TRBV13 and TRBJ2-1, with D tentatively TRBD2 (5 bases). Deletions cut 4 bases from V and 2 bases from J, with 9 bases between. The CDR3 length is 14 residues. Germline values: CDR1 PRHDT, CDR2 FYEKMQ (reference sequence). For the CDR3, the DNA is TGTGCCAGCAGCTCCCCAGCGGCCTACAATGAGCAGTTCTTC. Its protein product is CASSSPAAYNEQFF. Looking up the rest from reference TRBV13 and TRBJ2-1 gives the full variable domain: AAGVIQSPRHLIKEKRETATLKCYPIPRHDTVYWYQQGPGQDPQFLISFYEKMQSDKGSIPDRFSAQQFSDYHSELNMSSLELGDSALYFCASSSPAAYNEQFFGPGTRLTVL.

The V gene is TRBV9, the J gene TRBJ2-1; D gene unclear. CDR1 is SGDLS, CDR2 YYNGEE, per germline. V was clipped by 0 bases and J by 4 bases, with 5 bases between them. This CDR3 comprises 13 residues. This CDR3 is CASSVAMYNEQFF. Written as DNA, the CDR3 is TGTGCCAGCAGCGTAGCTATGTACAATGAGCAGTTCTTC. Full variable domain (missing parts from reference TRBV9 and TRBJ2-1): DSGVTQTPKHLITATGQRVTLRCSPRSGDLSVYWYQQSLDQGLQFLIQYYNGEERAKGNILERFSAQQFPDLHSELNLSSLELGDSALYFCASSVAMYNEQFFGPGTRLTVL.

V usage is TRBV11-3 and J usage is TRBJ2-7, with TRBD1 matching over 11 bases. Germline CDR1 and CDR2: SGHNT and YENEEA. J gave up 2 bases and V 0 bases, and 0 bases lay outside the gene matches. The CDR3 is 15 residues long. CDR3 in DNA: TGTGCCAGCAGCTTAGAGGGACAGGGGGCCTACGAGCAGTACTTC. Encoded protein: CASSLEGQGAYEQYF.

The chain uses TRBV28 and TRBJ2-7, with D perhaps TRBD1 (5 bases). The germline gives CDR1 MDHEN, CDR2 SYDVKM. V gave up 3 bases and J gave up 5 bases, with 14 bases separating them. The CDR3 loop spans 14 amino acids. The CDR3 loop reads CASSFVARENEQYF. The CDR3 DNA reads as TGTGCCAGCAGTTTCGTAGCCAGGGAAAACGAGCAGTACTTC.

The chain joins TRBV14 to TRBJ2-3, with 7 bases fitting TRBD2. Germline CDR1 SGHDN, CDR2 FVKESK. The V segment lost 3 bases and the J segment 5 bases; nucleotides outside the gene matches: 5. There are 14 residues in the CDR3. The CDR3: CASSHRLAVDTQYF. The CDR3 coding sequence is TGTGCCAGCAGCCACCGACTAGCCGTAGATACGCAGTATTTT.

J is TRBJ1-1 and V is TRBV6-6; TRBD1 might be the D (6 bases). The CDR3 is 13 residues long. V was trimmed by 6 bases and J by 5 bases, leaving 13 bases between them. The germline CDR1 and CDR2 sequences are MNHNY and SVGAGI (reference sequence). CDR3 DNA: TGTGCCAGCAGAATACCACAGGGTACTGAAGCTTTCTTT. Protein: CASRIPQGTEAFF.

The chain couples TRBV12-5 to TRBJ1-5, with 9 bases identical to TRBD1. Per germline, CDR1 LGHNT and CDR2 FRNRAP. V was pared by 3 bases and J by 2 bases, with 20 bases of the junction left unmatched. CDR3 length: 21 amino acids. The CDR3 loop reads CASGLHGRTGAPPRGNQPQHF. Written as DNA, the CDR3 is TGTGCTAGTGGTTTACACGGAAGGACAGGGGCACCCCCACGAGGCAATCAGCCCCAGCATTTT. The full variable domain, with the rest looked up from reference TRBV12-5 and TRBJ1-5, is DARVTQTPRHKVTEMGQEVTMRCQPILGHNTVFWYRQTMMQGLELLAYFRNRAPLDDSGMPKDRFSAEMPDATLATLKIQPSEPRDSAVYFCASGLHGRTGAPPRGNQPQHFGDGTRLSIL.

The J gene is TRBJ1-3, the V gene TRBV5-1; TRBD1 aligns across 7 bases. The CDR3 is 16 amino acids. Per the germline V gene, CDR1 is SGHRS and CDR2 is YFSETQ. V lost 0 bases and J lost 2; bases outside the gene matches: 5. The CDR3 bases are TGCGCCAGCAGCTTGGACCCGACAGGGACTGGAAACACCATATATTTT. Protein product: CASSLDPTGTGNTIYF.

This chain's CDR3 is CASSEGLQWQFF. DNA of the CDR3: TGTGCCAGCAGTGAAGGGCTCCAATGGCAGTTCTTC. The V gene is TRBV2, the J gene TRBJ2-1, with no clear D. The germline V gene encodes CDR1 SNHLY and CDR2 FYNNEI. V was trimmed by 1 base and J by 12 bases, leaving 10 bases between them. The CDR3 contains 12 residues.

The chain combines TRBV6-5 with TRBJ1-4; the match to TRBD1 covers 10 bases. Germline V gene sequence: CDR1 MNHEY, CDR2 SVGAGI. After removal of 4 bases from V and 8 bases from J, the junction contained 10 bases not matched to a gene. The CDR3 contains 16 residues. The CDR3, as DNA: TGTGCCAGCAGTTCCCGACAGGGGGCCGTCGGGGAAAAACTGTTTTTT. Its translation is CASSSRQGAVGEKLFF.

In DNA form, the CDR3 reads TGTGCCAGCAGTCAACTCTGGGACGGAGCGGGTGGCTACACCTTC. Protein sequence: CASSQLWDGAGGYTF. The chain joins TRBV6-5 to TRBJ1-2, with D possibly being TRBD1 (5 bases). CDR1 and CDR2 (germline): MNHEY, SVGAGI. This CDR3 has 15 residues. The V end was cut by 5 bases, the J end by 7 bases, with 20 bases between.